This TCR beta chain was sequenced in a study of cytomegalovirus exposure and HLA in healthy donors. The study, taken as a whole, reports: Presence/absence analysis assumed near-uniform sequencing depth across donors.

CDR3 length: 16 amino acids. Germline V gene sequence: CDR1 SGHRS, CDR2 YFSETQ. V was pared by 4 bases and J by 6 bases, with 20 bases between. Each donor was healthy, and each was a bone marrow donor. Worth noting for this clone: Its matching antigen is unknown.

It was with 60 Vbeta and 13 Jbeta primers that the PCR ran. Here immunoSEQ multiplex PCR was the method, and the copy in TCRdb shows in-frame clones only, minus some. The profile shows about 150,000 clones, around 79% of them singletons. The TCR was taken from a human donor in good health. V usage is TRBV5-1 and J usage is TRBJ2-1; a possible D gene is TRBD2 (6 bases). Sequences were obtained from PBMCs. CDR3 amino acids: CASSTPGTLGGNEQFF. The CDR3, as DNA: TGCGCCAGCAGCACCCCCGGGACTCTGGGGGGCAATGAGCAGTTCTTC. The full variable domain, its missing parts supplied by reference TRBV5-1 and TRBJ2-1, is KAGVTQTPRYLIKTRGQQVTLSCSPISGHRSVSWYQQTPGQGLQFLFEYFSETQRNKGNFPGRFSGRQFSNSRSEMNVSTLELGDSALYLCASSTPGTLGGNEQFFGPGTRLTVL.